This T cell receptor beta chain was retrieved from a study of T cells expressing NK-cell markers. Overall study: Most of the eight sequenced donors tested HCMV-seropositive; one tested seronegative. The study, taken as a whole, reports: Of the CD8+ T cell pool in several donors, roughly 1.0-8% was accounted for by dominant NKG2C+ clonotypes. The study found these clonotypes also leading the CD3+CD56-NKG2C+ fraction in several donors.

Germline V gene lookup returns CDR1 DFQATT and CDR2 SNEGSKA (reference sequence). The CDR3 has 17 amino acids. Remarks on this clonotype: No antigen is known for it.

5'RACE template switching built TCR beta cDNA with unique molecular identifiers. TCRdb re-called the 5' RACE reads and gives one entry per CDR3 protein, without DNA. Its table records some 300,000 distinct CDR3 sequences. The V and J genes are TRBV20-1 and TRBJ2-1; TCRdb selects TRBD2, and the lack of DNA leaves this call unchecked. This receptor was taken from a young man in good health. Sequencing used blood T cells: a sorted CD56 or NKG2C T cell subset, CD4+ or CD8+ T cells, or bulk PBMC T cells (not recorded which). The chain's CDR3 is CSARSWASGSRDNEQFF.